These T cell receptor beta chains were read from a single sample in a study of blood T cell repertoires in COVID-19. Clones were read by immunoSEQ multiplex PCR, and TCRdb kept only the in-frame ones, dropping some. The sample carries roughly 200,000 clones, 65% to 90% recorded once. Sequenced: PBMCs or T cells enriched from blood (not recorded which). The receptor set was obtained from a man aged 40-49 years who had recovered from COVID-19. Both conserved end residues are part of each CDR3. D genes are given only for firm matches. Size is omitted from some rows. Given values are once, few, many or a class for expanded clones.

v_call	d_call	clone_size	j_call	cdr3_aa	cdr3_nt
TRBV20-1	.	.	TRBJ2-1	CSATQNNEQFF	TGCAGTGCTACCCAGAACAATGAGCAGTTCTTC
TRBV4-3	.	.	TRBJ2-3	CASSGRDYRGSTDTQYF	TGCGCCAGCAGCGGCCGGGACTACAGGGGGAGCACAGATACGCAGTATTTT
TRBV27	TRBD2	.	TRBJ2-1	CASSTGTSGFEQFF	TGTGCCAGCAGTACCGGGACTAGCGGATTTGAGCAGTTCTTC
TRBV27	.	.	TRBJ2-7	CASSFAGQSYEQYF	TGTGCCAGCAGTTTCGCGGGCCAGAGCTACGAGCAGTACTTC
TRBV19	.	.	TRBJ1-2	CASSSKDRQGYTF	TGTGCCAGTAGTTCCAAGGACAGACAGGGCTACACCTTC
TRBV7-2	.	.	TRBJ1-5	CASSLGQFSNQPQHF	TGTGCCAGCAGCCTAGGACAGTTTAGCAATCAGCCCCAGCATTTT
TRBV18	TRBD1	once	TRBJ1-3	CASSPQTGVSGNTIYF	TGTGCCAGCTCACCACAAACAGGGGTCTCTGGAAACACCATATATTTT
TRBV7-7	TRBD2	.	TRBJ2-5	CASSPGLAGAFRETQYF	TGTGCCAGCAGCCCGGGACTAGCGGGAGCTTTTCGAGAGACCCAGTACTTC
TRBV7-9	TRBD1	.	TRBJ1-3	CASSLVGTVLGNTIYF	TGTGCCAGCAGCTTAGTTGGGACAGTCCTTGGAAACACCATATATTTT
TRBV5-4	TRBD1	.	TRBJ2-1	CASSFGTGGYNEQFF	TGTGCCAGCAGCTTCGGGACAGGGGGGTACAATGAGCAGTTCTTC
TRBV5-1	.	many	TRBJ2-3	CASRLGGDTQYF	TGCGCCAGCAGGCTTGGGGGGGATACGCAGTATTTT
TRBV27	.	few	TRBJ2-2	CASSLGMVVGDTGELFF	TGTGCCAGCAGTTTAGGGATGGTGGTCGGGGACACCGGGGAGCTGTTTTTT
TRBV30	.	few	TRBJ1-5	CAWSVEGRQPQHF	TGTGCCTGGAGTGTTGAGGGGAGGCAGCCCCAGCATTTT
TRBV5-1	TRBD1	.	TRBJ2-5	CASSLVGTGLETQYF	TGCGCCAGCAGCTTGGTGGGGACAGGGTTGGAGACCCAGTACTTC
TRBV7-9	.	.	TRBJ2-2	CASSPRLAGDTGELFF	TGTGCCAGCAGCCCGCGGTTGGCAGGGGACACCGGGGAGCTGTTTTTT
TRBV6-2/TRBV6-3	TRBD1	.	TRBJ2-7	CASSSRQGLYEQYF	TGTGCCAGCAGTTCTAGACAGGGGCTCTACGAGCAGTACTTC
TRBV11-3	TRBD2	.	TRBJ2-1	CASSKGLAGEQFF	TGTGCCAGCAGCAAGGGACTAGCCGGTGAGCAGTTCTTC
TRBV7-2	TRBD1	.	TRBJ1-1	CASSTDRETEAFF	TGTGCCAGCAGCACCGACAGGGAGACTGAAGCTTTCTTT
TRBV5-4	.	many	TRBJ2-1	CASTPDSYNEQFF	TGTGCCAGCACCCCGGACAGCTACAATGAGCAGTTCTTC
TRBV19	.	.	TRBJ1-5	CASSTRGPPQHF	TGTGCCAGTAGTACCAGGGGCCCTCCCCAGCATTTT
TRBV10-3	TRBD1	.	TRBJ1-5	CAISPGQGYRQPQHF	TGTGCCATCAGTCCGGGACAGGGGTACAGGCAGCCCCAGCATTTT
TRBV12-3/TRBV12-4	.	.	TRBJ1-1	CASSLISDTEAFF	TGTGCCAGCAGTTTAATTTCGGACACTGAAGCTTTCTTT
TRBV10-3	.	.	TRBJ2-6	CAISRQEGAGANVLTF	TGTGCCATCAGTAGACAGGAAGGGGCTGGGGCCAACGTCCTGACTTTC
TRBV7-9	.	.	TRBJ2-4	CASSTRNIGEAKNIQYF	TGTGCCAGCAGCACTAGAAACATTGGGGAGGCCAAAAACATTCAGTACTTC
TRBV6-5	TRBD2	.	TRBJ2-1	CASSSHGGGRVNEQFF	TGTGCCAGCAGTTCCCACGGGGGAGGGAGAGTCAATGAGCAGTTCTTC
TRBV28	.	.	TRBJ1-3	CAALWRTGNTIYF	TGTGCCGCGCTCTGGAGGACTGGAAACACCATATATTTT
TRBV4-1	TRBD1	.	TRBJ1-2	CASSQGLDRTYGYTF	TGCGCCAGCAGCCAAGGCTTGGACAGGACCTATGGCTACACCTTC
TRBV7-3	.	.	TRBJ2-3	CASSPGTDTQYF	TGTGCCAGCAGCCCGGGCACAGATACGCAGTATTTT
TRBV2	.	.	TRBJ2-7	CASTITSSEQYF	TGTGCCAGCACCATAACTAGCTCCGAGCAGTACTTC
TRBV10-3	.	.	TRBJ1-6	CAIGEGLNSPLHF	TGTGCCATCGGAGAGGGCCTAAATTCACCCCTCCACTTT
TRBV27	.	.	TRBJ1-2	CASSPSGGGGNDYGYTF	TGTGCCAGCAGTCCTTCGGGAGGAGGCGGGAACGACTATGGCTACACCTTC
TRBV7-9	.	.	TRBJ1-6	CASSSTVVNSPLHF	TGTGCCAGCAGCTCAACGGTGGTTAATTCACCCCTCCACTTT
TRBV7-2	TRBD1	.	TRBJ2-5	CASSSGQGSETQYF	TGTGCCAGCAGCTCAGGACAGGGAAGCGAGACCCAGTACTTC
TRBV5-5	TRBD1	few	TRBJ1-3	CASSLDRGGNTIYF	TGTGCCAGCAGCTTGGACAGGGGTGGAAACACCATATATTTT
TRBV6-2/TRBV6-3	.	.	TRBJ1-1	CASSTGQNTEAFF	TGTGCCAGCAGTACTGGACAGAACACTGAAGCTTTCTTT
TRBV5-1	TRBD1	.	TRBJ2-7	CASSLAQSSSGQGTSYEQYF	TGCGCCAGCAGCTTGGCTCAGAGTTCCTCCGGACAGGGTACCTCCTACGAGCAGTACTTC
TRBV21-1	.	.	TRBJ1-3	CASSLSWDIVGFWNTIYF	TGTGCCAGCTCACTCTCTTGGGACATCGTTGGTTTTTGGAACACCATATATTTT
TRBV18	TRBD1	.	TRBJ1-5	CASSPGTVGNQPQHF	TGTGCCAGCTCACCGGGGACAGTCGGCAATCAGCCCCAGCATTTT
TRBV30	.	.	TRBJ1-1	CAWSRGRGAFF	TGTGCCTGGAGCAGGGGCAGGGGAGCTTTCTTT
TRBV7-9	.	.	TRBJ2-7	CASSLEQISEQYF	TGTGCCAGCAGCTTAGAACAGATCAGCGAGCAGTACTTC
TRBV30	TRBD1	.	TRBJ2-3	CAWSVTGGSQYF	TGTGCCTGGAGTGTTACAGGGGGCTCGCAGTATTTT
TRBV5-1	TRBD2	.	TRBJ2-1	CASSLVVASGAYNEQFF	TGCGCCAGCAGCCTCGTGGTGGCTAGCGGGGCCTACAATGAGCAGTTCTTC
TRBV7-8	.	many	TRBJ2-1	CASSLERGSPGNEQFF	TGTGCCAGCAGCTTAGAACGTGGTTCCCCGGGCAATGAGCAGTTCTTC
TRBV5-5	.	.	TRBJ2-3	CASSLSGGSDTQYF	TGTGCCAGCAGCTTGTCCGGGGGTTCAGATACGCAGTATTTT
TRBV4-3	.	.	TRBJ1-2	CASSQPTGMGIRGGYTF	TGCGCCAGCAGCCAACCAACCGGTATGGGTATCCGGGGAGGCTACACCTTC
TRBV19	TRBD2	.	TRBJ2-1	CASSIDRPSWTSGSRENEQFF	TGTGCCAGTAGTATAGATAGGCCCAGTTGGACTAGCGGGAGTAGGGAAAATGAGCAGTTCTTC
TRBV15	TRBD2	.	TRBJ2-1	CATSSPSGTYNEQFF	TGTGCCACCAGCAGCCCTAGCGGAACCTACAATGAGCAGTTCTTC
TRBV29-1	TRBD2	.	TRBJ2-1	CSVTSPGTSGIISSYNEQFF	TGCAGCGTGACTTCTCCCGGGACTAGCGGGATTATTTCCTCCTACAATGAGCAGTTCTTC
TRBV7-6	TRBD1	.	TRBJ1-5	CASSPGTDYSNQPQHF	TGTGCCAGCAGCCCGGGGACAGATTATAGCAATCAGCCCCAGCATTTT
TRBV27	TRBD2	.	TRBJ2-1	CASIASWASGRFNEQFF	TGTGCCAGCATTGCATCCTGGGCTAGCGGGAGGTTCAATGAGCAGTTCTTC
TRBV18	.	.	TRBJ2-3	CASSPNSYETQYF	TGTGCCAGCTCACCGAATTCCTACGAAACGCAGTATTTT
TRBV18	TRBD1	.	TRBJ1-2	CASSSETGQGGYTF	TGTGCCAGCTCATCGGAGACAGGGCAGGGTGGCTACACCTTC
TRBV13	.	.	TRBJ2-7	CASSKGHFYEQYF	TGTGCCAGCAGCAAAGGACACTTCTACGAGCAGTACTTC
TRBV19	.	.	TRBJ1-2	CASSKDRADGYGYTF	TGTGCCAGTAGCAAGGACAGAGCTGATGGCTATGGCTACACCTTC
TRBV4-1	.	.	TRBJ2-5	CASSQEGGTGGKTQYF	TGCGCCAGCAGCCAAGAGGGGGGAACTGGGGGGAAGACCCAGTACTTC
TRBV28	TRBD1	.	TRBJ1-1	CASSLRQGLLNTEAFF	TGTGCCAGCAGTCTCCGACAGGGGCTCCTGAACACTGAAGCTTTCTTT
TRBV7-6	.	.	TRBJ1-1	CASSPGDTNTEAFF	TGTGCCAGCAGCCCAGGGGACACGAACACTGAAGCTTTCTTT